What follows are 9 T cell receptor beta chains derived from one specimen sequenced in a study of identical twins. MiXCR was run by TCRdb on the 5' RACE reads, yielding one entry per CDR3 protein. The sample has 1.5 million to 2 million distinct CDR3 sequences, less than 40% seen once. The sequencing sample was made of cord blood. Source of these receptors: a newborn girl in good health.

This clonotype was detected only a few times. The V gene is TRBV28, the J gene TRBJ2-3, with D perhaps TRBD1 (7 bases). V was clipped by 3 bases and J by 5 bases, with 12 bases between them. The CDR3 contains 14 residues. Germline CDR1 and CDR2: MDHEN and SYDVKM. CDR3 region: CASSFVQGGDTQYF. In DNA form, the CDR3 reads TGTGCCAGCAGTTTCGTTCAGGGGGGAGATACGCAGTATTTT.

The chain recombines TRBV4-1 with TRBJ1-1; D is perhaps TRBD1 (6 bases). V shed 4 bases and J shed 1 base, with 22 bases lying between them. Looked up from germline, CDR1 is MGHRA and CDR2 is YSYEKL. This CDR3 spans 18 amino acids. The CDR3 here is CASSRWTVGDTSNTEAFF. CDR3 in DNA: TGCGCCAGCAGCCGATGGACAGTTGGGGATACTTCGAACACTGAAGCTTTCTTT.

CDR3 sequence reads: CASRTGAYRETQYF. For the CDR3, the DNA is TGTGCCAGCAGGACAGGGGCGTACCGAGAGACCCAGTACTTC. The rearrangement joins TRBV12-3 or TRBV12-4 to TRBJ2-7; 8 bases line up with TRBD1. Judging by the DNA end, TRBJ2-5 fits better; the J call may be wrong. The length of the CDR3 is 14 residues.

In its sample, this clonotype was seen a few times. This chain joins TRBV29-1 and TRBJ2-1; 9 bases are shared with TRBD1. This CDR3 contains 15 residues. Germline V lookup: CDR1 SQVTM, CDR2 ANQGSEA. The V gene end was trimmed by 7 bases and the J gene end by 5 bases; junction bases not matched to a gene: 12. In DNA form, the CDR3 reads TGCAGCGCGACCCTCCCCCGGACAGGGGACAATGAGCAGTTCTTC. Translating it yields CSATLPRTGDNEQFF.

This clonotype was seen only a few times. The chain combines TRBV24-1 with TRBJ2-3, with TRBD2 identical over 16 bases. Germline lookup yields CDR1 KGHDR and CDR2 SFDVKD. The V and J ends lost 3 bases and 8 bases, in that order; junction bases with no gene match: 7. The CDR3 is 17 amino acids. The CDR3: CATSDPGTSGRVATQYF. CDR3 DNA: TGTGCCACCAGTGATCCCGGGACTAGCGGGAGGGTAGCTACGCAGTATTTT.

This rearrangement joins TRBV21-1 to TRBJ1-6; the table's D call TRBD1 went unverified against the DNA. TRBV21-1 is an annotated pseudogene. This CDR3 spans 15 amino acids. CDR3 nucleotides: TGTGCCAGCAGCTTCCGGGATGTGATCAATTCACCCCTCCACTTT. Its translation: CASSFRDVINSPLHF.

This clonotype was seen a few times. This sequence joins TRBV20-1 and TRBJ2-1; D may be TRBD2 (6 bases). Per germline, CDR1 DFQATT and CDR2 SNEGSKA (reference sequence). Trimming took off 5 bases at V and 0 bases at J, with 14 bases between the two ends. This CDR3 has 15 amino acids. This CDR3 reads CSAERGLSSYNEQFF. The CDR3 DNA sequence: TGCAGTGCTGAACGGGGGTTGAGCTCCTACAATGAGCAGTTCTTC.

The chain is built from TRBV6-6 and TRBJ2-6; D is perhaps TRBD2 (6 bases). Germline CDR1 and CDR2: MNHNY and SVGAGI (reference sequence). This CDR3 contains 16 residues. Trimming removed 6 bases at V and 0 bases at J, with 12 bases between. The CDR3 region has the DNA TGTGCCAGCAGGCTGGGGAGGATCTCTGGGGCCAACGTCCTGACTTTC. This sequence encodes CASRLGRISGANVLTF.

V is TRBV30 and J is TRBJ2-3; weak D call: TRBD2 (6 bases). V lost 1 base, J lost 6 bases, and 14 bases lay in between. The CDR3 contains 14 residues. Germline V gives CDR1 GTSNPN, CDR2 SVGIG (reference sequence). CDR3 sequence reads: CAWSESGLRDTQYF. CDR3 nucleotides: TGTGCCTGGAGTGAGAGCGGGCTCAGGGATACGCAGTATTTT.